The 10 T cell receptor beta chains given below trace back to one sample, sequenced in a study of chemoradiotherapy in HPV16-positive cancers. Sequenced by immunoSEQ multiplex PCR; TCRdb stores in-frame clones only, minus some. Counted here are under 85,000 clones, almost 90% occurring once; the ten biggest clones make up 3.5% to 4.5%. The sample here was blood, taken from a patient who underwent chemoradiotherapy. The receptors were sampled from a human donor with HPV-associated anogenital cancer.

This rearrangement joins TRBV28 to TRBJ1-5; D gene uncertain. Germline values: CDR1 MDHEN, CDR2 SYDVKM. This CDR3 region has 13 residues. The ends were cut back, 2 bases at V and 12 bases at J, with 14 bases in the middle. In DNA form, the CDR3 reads TGTGCCAGCAGTTTAAGGCCTGTCGGCCTCCAGCATTTT. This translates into CASSLRPVGLQHF.

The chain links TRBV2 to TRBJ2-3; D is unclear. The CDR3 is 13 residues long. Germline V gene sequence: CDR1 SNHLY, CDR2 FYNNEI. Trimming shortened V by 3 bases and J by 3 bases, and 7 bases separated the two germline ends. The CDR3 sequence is CASSDFGTDTQYF. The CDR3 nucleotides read TGTGCCAGCAGTGATTTCGGGACAGATACGCAGTATTTT.

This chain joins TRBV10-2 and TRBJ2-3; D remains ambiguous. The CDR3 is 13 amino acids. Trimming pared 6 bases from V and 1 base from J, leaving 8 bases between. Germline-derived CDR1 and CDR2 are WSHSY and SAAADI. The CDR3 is CASSPRGTDTQYF. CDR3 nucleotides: TGCGCCAGCAGCCCCCGGGGCACAGATACGCAGTATTTT.

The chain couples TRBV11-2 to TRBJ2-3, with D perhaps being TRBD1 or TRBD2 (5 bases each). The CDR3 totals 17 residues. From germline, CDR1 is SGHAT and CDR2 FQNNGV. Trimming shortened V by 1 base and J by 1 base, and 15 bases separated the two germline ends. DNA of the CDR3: TGTGCCAGCAGCTTAGGTTTCAGGGACCCCGGCACAGATACGCAGTATTTT. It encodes CASSLGFRDPGTDTQYF.

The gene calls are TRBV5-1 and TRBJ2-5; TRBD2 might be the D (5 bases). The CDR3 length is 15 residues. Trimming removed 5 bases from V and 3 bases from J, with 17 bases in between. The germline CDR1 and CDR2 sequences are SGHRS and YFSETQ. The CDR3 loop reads CASSSSGMNKETQYF. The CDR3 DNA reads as TGCGCCAGCAGTAGCAGCGGTATGAATAAAGAGACCCAGTACTTC.

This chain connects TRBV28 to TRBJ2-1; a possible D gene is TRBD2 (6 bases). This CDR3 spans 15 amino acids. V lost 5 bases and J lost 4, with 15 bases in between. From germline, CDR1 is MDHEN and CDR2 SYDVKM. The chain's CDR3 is CASSKTGTLYNEQFF. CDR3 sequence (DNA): TGTGCCAGCAGTAAGACCGGGACTTTGTACAATGAGCAGTTCTTC.

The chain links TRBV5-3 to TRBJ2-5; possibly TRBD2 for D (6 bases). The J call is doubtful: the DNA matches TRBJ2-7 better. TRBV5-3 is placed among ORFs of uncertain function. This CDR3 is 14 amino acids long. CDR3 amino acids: CTPLRGSNSYEQYF. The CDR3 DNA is TGTACCCCCCTACGGGGGTCCAACTCCTACGAGCAGTACTTC.

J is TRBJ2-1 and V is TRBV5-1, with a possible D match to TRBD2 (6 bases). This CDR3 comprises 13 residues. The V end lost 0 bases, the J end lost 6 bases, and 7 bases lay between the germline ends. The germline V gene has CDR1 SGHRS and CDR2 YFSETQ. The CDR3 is CASSLGSGNEQFF. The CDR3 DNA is TGCGCCAGCAGCTTGGGTAGCGGCAATGAGCAGTTCTTC.

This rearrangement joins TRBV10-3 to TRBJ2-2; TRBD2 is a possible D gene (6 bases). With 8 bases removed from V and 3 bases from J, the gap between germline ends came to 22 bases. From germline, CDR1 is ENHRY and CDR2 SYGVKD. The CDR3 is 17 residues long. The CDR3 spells CAIGGLEERAYTGELFF. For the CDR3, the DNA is TGTGCCATCGGGGGTCTGGAGGAGCGGGCCTACACCGGGGAGCTGTTTTTT.

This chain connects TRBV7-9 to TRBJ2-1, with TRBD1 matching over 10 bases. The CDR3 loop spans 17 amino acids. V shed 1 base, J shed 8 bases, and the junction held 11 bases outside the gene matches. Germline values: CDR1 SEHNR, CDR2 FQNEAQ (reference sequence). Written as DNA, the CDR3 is TGTGCCAGCAGCTTAGGTGGGGGACAGGGGTGGTTCGATGAGCAGTTCTTC. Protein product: CASSLGGGQGWFDEQFF.